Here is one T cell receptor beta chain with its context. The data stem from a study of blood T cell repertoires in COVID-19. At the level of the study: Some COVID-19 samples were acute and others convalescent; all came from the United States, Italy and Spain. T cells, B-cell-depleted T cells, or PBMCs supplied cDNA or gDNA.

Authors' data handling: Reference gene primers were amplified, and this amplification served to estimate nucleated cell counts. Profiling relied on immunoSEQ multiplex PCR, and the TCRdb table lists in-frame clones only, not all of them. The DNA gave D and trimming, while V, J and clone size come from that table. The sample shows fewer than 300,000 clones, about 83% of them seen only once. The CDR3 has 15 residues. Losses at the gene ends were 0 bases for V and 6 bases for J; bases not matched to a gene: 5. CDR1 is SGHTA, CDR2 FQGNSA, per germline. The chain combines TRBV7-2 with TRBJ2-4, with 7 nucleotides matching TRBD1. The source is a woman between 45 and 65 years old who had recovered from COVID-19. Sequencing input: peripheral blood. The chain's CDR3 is CASSLAGQRLNIQYF. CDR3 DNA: TGTGCCAGCAGCTTAGCGGGACAGAGACTAAACATTCAGTACTTC.